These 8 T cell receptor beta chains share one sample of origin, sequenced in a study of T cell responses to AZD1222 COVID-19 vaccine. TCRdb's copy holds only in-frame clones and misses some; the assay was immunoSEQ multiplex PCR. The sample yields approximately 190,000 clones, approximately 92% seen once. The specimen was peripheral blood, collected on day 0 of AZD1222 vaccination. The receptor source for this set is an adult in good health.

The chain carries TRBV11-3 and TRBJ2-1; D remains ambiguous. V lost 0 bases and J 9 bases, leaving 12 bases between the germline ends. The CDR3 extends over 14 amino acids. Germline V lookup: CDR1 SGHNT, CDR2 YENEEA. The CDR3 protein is CASSLDYQAGEQFF. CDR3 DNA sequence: TGTGCCAGCAGCTTAGACTACCAGGCAGGTGAGCAGTTCTTC.

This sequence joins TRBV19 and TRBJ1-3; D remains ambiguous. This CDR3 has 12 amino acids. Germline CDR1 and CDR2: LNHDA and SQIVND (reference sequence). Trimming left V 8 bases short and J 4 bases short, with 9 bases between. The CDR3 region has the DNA TGTGCCAGTCGTTCTACGGGAAACACCATATATTTT. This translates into CASRSTGNTIYF.

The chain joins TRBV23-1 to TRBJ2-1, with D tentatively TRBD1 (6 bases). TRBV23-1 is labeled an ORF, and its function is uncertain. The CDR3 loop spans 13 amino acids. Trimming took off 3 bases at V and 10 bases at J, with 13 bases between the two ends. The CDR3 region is CASSQGDTGEQFF. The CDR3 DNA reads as TGCGCCAGCAGTCAGGGGGACACGGGGGAGCAGTTCTTC.

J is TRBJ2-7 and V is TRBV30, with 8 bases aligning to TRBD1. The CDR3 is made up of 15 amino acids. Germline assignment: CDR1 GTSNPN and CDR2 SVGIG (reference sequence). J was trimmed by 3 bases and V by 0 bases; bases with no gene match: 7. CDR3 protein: CAWSVPRQGLYEQYF. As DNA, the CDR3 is TGTGCCTGGAGTGTTCCGAGACAGGGGCTCTACGAGCAGTACTTC.

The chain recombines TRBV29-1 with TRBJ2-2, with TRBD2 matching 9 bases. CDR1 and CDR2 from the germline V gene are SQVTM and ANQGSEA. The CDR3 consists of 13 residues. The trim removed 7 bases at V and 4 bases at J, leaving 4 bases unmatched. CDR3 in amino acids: CSARGGVTGELFF. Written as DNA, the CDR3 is TGCAGCGCCCGCGGGGGGGTCACCGGGGAGCTGTTTTTT.

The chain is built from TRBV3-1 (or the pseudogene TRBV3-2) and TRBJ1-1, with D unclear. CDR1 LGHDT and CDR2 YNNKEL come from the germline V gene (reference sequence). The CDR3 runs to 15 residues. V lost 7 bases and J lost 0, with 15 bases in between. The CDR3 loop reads CASKNRALMNTEAFF. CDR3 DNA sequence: TGTGCCAGCAAGAATAGGGCATTAATGAACACTGAAGCTTTCTTT.

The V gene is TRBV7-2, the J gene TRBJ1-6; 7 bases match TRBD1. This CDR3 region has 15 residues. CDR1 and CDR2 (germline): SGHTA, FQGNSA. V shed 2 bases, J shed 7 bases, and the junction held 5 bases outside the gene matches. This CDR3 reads CASSLTRQGNSPLHF. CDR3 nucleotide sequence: TGTGCCAGCAGCTTAACTCGACAGGGAAATTCACCCCTCCACTTT.

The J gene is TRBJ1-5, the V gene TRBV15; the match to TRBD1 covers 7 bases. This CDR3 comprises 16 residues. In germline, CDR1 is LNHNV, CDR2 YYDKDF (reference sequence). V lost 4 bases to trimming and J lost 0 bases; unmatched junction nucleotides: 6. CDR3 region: CATSTRQGPSNQPQHF. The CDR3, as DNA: TGTGCCACCAGCACCCGACAGGGACCTAGCAATCAGCCCCAGCATTTT. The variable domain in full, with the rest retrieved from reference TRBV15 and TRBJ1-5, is DAMVIQNPRYQVTQFGKPVTLSCSQTLNHNVMYWYQQKSSQAPKLLFHYYDKDFNNEADTPDNFQSRRPNTSFCFLDIRSPGLGDTAMYLCATSTRQGPSNQPQHFGDGTRLSIL.